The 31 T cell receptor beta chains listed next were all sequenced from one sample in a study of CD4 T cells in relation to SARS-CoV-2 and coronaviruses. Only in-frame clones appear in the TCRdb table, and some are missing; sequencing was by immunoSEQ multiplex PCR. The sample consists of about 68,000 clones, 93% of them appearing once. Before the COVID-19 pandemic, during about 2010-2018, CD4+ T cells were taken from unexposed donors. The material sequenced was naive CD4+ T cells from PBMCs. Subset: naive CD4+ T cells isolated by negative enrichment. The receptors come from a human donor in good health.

The CDR3 sequence is CATSRDYPAGGAQYF. CDR3 coding DNA: TGTGCCACCAGCAGAGATTATCCAGCGGGAGGTGCGCAGTATTTT. This chain uses TRBV15 with TRBJ2-3; 9 nucleotides match TRBD2. The germline V gene has CDR1 LNHNV and CDR2 YYDKDF (reference sequence). The CDR3 has 15 amino acids. After removal of 0 bases from V and 10 bases from J, the junction contained 8 bases not matched to a gene.

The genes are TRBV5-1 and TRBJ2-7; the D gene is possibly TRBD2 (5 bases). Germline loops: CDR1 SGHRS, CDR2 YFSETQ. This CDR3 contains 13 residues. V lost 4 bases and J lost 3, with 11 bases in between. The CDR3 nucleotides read TGCGCCAGCAGCACCGGGGAAAACTACGAGCAGTACTTC. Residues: CASSTGENYEQYF.

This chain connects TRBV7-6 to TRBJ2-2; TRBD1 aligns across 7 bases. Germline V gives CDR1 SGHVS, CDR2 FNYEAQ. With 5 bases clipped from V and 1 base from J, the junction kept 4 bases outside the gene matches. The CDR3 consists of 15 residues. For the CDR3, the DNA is TGTGCCAGCAGCCATAGGACAGGGAACACCGGGGAGCTGTTTTTT. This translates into CASSHRTGNTGELFF.

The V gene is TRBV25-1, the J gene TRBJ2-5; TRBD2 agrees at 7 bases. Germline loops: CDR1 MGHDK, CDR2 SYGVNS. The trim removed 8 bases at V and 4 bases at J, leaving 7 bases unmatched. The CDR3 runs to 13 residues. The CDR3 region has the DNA TGTGCCAGCGGAGGGGAGGGCTTAGAGACCCAGTACTTC. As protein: CASGGEGLETQYF.

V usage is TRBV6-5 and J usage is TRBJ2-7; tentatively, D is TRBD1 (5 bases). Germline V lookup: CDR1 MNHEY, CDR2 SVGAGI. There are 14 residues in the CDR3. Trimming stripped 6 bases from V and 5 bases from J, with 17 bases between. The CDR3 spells CASSLKTALDEQYF. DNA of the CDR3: TGTGCCAGCAGCCTAAAGACAGCCTTGGACGAGCAGTACTTC.

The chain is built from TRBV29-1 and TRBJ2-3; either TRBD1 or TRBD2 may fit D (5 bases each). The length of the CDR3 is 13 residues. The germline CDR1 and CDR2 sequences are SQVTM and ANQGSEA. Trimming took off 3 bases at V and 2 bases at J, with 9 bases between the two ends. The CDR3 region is CSVERDPTDTQYF. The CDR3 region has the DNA TGCAGCGTTGAGAGGGACCCCACAGATACGCAGTATTTT.

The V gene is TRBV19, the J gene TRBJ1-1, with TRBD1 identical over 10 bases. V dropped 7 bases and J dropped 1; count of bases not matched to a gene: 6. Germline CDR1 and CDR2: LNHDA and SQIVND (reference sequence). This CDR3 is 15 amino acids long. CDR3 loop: CASMTGGVGNTEAFF. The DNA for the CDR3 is TGTGCCAGTATGACAGGGGGCGTGGGGAACACTGAAGCTTTCTTT.

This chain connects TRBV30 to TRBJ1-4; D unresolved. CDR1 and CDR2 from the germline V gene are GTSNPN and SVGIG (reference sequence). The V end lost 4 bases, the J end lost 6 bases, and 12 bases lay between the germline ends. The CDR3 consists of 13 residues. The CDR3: CAWNRLMDEKLFF. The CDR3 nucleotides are TGTGCCTGGAATCGACTAATGGATGAAAAACTGTTTTTT.

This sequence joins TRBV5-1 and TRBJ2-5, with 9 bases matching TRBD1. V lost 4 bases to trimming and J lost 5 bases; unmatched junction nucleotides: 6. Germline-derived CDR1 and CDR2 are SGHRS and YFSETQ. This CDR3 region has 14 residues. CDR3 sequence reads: CASSPGQGGETQYF. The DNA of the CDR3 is TGCGCCAGCAGCCCGGGACAGGGCGGGGAGACCCAGTACTTC.

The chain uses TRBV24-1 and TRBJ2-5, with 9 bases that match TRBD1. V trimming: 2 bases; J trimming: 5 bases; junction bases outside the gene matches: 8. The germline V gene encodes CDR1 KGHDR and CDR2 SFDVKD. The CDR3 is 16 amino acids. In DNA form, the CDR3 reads TGTGCCACCAGTGATTATTCAGACAGGGGGGACGAGACCCAGTACTTC. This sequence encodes CATSDYSDRGDETQYF.

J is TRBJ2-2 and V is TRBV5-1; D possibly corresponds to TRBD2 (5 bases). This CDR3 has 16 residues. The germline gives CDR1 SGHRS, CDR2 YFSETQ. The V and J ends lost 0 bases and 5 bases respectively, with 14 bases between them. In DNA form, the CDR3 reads TGCGCCAGCAGCTTGGCCGGGGATACGGGTACCGGGGAGCTGTTTTTT. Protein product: CASSLAGDTGTGELFF.

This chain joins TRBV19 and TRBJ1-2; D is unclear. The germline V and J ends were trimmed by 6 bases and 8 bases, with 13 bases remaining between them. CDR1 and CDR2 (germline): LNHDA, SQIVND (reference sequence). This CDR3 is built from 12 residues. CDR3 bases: TGTGCCAGTAGCGAGGACCGTCGCGGCTACACCTTC. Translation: CASSEDRRGYTF. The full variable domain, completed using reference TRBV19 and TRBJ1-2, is DGGITQSPKYLFRKEGQNVTLSCEQNLNHDAMYWYRQDPGQGLRLIYYSQIVNDFQKGDIAEGYSVSREKKESFPLTVTSAQKNPTAFYLCASSEDRRGYTFGSGTRLTVV.

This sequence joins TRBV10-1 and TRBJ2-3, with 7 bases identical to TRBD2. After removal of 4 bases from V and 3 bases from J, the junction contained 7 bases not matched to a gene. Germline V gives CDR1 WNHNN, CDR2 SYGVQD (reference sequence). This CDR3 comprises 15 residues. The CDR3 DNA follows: TGCGCCAGCAGTGGGGCCGGGGAGGGGACAGATACGCAGTATTTT. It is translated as CASSGAGEGTDTQYF.

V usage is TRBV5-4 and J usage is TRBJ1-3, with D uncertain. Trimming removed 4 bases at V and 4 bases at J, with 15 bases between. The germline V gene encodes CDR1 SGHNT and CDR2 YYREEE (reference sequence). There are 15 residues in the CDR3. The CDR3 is CASSQTPGGGNTIYF. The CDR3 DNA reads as TGTGCCAGCAGCCAGACTCCCGGAGGCGGAAACACCATATATTTT.

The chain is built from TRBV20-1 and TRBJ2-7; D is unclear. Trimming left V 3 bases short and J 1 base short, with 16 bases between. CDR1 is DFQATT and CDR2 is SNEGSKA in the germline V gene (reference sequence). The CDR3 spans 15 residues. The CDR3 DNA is TGCAGTGCTAGTTCCGCCGACACAGTTTCCTACGAGCAGTACTTC. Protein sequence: CSASSADTVSYEQYF.

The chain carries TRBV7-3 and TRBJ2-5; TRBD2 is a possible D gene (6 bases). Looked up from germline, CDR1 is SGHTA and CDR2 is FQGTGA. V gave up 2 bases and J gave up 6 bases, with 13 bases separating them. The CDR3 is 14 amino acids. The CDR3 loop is CASSLQGGVQTQYF. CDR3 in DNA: TGTGCCAGCAGCTTACAGGGAGGCGTACAGACCCAGTACTTC.

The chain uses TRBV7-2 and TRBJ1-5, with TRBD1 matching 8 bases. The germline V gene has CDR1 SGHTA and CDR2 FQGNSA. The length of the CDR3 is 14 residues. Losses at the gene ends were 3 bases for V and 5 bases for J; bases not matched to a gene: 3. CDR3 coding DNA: TGTGCCAGCAGCTTCGACAGGGGCGATCAGCCCCAGCATTTT. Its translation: CASSFDRGDQPQHF.

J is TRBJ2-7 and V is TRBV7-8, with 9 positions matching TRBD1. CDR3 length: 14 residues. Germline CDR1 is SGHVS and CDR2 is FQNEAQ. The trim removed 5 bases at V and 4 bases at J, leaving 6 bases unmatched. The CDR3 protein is CASSPGQGLYEQYF. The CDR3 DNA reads TGTGCCAGCAGCCCGGGACAGGGACTTTACGAGCAGTACTTC.

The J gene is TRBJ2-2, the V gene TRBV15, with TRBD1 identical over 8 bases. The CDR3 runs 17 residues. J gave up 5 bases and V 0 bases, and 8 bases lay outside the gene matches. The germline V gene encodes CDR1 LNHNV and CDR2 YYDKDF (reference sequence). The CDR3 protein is CATSRDIRTGSTGELFF. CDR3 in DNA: TGTGCCACCAGCAGAGATATCAGGACAGGGAGTACCGGGGAGCTGTTTTTT.

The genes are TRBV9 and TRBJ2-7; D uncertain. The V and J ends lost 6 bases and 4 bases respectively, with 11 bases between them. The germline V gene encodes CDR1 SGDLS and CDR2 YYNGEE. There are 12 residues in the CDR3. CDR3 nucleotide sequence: TGTGCCAGCATGGTAGGGCGGTACGAGCAGTACTTC. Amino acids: CASMVGRYEQYF.

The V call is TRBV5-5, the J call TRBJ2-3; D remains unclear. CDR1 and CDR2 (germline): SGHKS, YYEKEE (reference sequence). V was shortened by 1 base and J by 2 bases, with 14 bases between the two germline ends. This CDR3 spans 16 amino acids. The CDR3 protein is CASSLLQSSHTDTQYF. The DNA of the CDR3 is TGTGCCAGCAGCTTGTTACAGTCGTCTCACACAGATACGCAGTATTTT.

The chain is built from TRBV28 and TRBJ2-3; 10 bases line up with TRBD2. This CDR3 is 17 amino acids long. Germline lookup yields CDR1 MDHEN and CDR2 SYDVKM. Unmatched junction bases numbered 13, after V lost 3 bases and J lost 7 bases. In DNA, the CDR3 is TGTGCCAGCAGTTTTGAGCGGGAGGGCCGAGGGCGACATACGCAGTATTTT. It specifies CASSFEREGRGRHTQYF.

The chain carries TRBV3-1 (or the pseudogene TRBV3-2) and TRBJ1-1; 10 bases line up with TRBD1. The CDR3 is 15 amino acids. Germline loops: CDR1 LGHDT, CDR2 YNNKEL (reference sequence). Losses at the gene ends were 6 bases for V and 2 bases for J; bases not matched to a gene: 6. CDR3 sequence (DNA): TGTGCCAGCAGACCCGACAGGGGGCTTAACACTGAAGCTTTCTTT. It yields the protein CASRPDRGLNTEAFF.

CDR3 loop: CASSLGYREMNTEAFF. CDR3 DNA: TGTGCCAGCAGCCTTGGATACAGGGAGATGAACACTGAAGCTTTCTTT. The chain employs TRBV14 and TRBJ1-1; D perhaps matches TRBD1 (6 bases). The CDR3 runs to 16 residues. The V end lost 4 bases, the J end lost 0 bases, and 15 bases lay between the germline ends. The germline V gene has CDR1 SGHDN and CDR2 FVKESK.

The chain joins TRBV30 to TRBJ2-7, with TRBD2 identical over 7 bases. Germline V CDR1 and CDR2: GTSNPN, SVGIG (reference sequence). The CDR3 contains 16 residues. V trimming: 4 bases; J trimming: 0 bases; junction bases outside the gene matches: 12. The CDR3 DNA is TGTGCCTGGAAGAGAGGGAATAGCGGGTTCTCCTACGAGCAGTACTTC. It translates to CAWKRGNSGFSYEQYF.

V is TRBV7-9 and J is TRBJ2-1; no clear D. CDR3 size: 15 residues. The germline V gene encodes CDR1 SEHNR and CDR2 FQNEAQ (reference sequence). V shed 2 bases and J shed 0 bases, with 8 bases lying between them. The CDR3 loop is CASSLLWSSYNEQFF. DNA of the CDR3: TGTGCCAGCAGCTTATTGTGGAGCTCCTACAATGAGCAGTTCTTC.

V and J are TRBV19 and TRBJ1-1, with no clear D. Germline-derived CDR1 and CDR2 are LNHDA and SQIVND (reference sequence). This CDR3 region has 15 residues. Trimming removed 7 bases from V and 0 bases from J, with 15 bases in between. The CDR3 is CASTPRRAVNTEAFF. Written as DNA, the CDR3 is TGTGCCAGTACTCCTCGGAGGGCTGTGAACACTGAAGCTTTCTTT. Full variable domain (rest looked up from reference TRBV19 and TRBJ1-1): DGGITQSPKYLFRKEGQNVTLSCEQNLNHDAMYWYRQDPGQGLRLIYYSQIVNDFQKGDIAEGYSVSREKKESFPLTVTSAQKNPTAFYLCASTPRRAVNTEAFFGQGTRLTVV.

CDR3 amino acids: CASSLAVSGGELFF. CDR3 in DNA: TGTGCCAGCAGCTTAGCTGTTTCTGGGGGGGAGCTGTTTTTT. This sequence joins TRBV7-3 and TRBJ2-2; D unresolved. Per germline, CDR1 SGHTA and CDR2 FQGTGA. The ends were cut back, 2 bases at V and 8 bases at J, with 12 bases in the middle. This CDR3 spans 14 amino acids.

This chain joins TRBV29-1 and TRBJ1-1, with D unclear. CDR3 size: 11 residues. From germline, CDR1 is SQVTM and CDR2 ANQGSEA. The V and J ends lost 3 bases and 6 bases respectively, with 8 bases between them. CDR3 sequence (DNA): TGCAGCGTTGATCCCGGCGCTGAAGCTTTCTTT. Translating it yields CSVDPGAEAFF.

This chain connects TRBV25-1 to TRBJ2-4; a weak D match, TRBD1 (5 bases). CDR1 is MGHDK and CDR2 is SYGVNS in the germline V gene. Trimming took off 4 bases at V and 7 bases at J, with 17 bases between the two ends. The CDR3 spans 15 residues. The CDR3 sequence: CASSAGSGWDNIQYF. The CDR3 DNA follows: TGTGCCAGCAGTGCAGGGTCCGGGTGGGATAACATTCAGTACTTC.

The CDR3 region is CASSLSGQGESPLHF. CDR3 bases: TGTGCCAGCAGCTTATCGGGACAGGGGGAATCACCCCTCCACTTT. The chain is built from TRBV7-9 and TRBJ1-6; 11 bases fit TRBD1. The CDR3 runs to 15 residues. CDR1 SEHNR and CDR2 FQNEAQ come from the germline V gene (reference sequence). The ends lost 2 bases at V and 10 bases at J; junction bases unmatched: 4. The entire variable domain, with the rest obtained from reference TRBV7-9 and TRBJ1-6, is as follows: DTGVSQNPRHKITKRGQNVTFRCDPISEHNRLYWYRQTLGQGPEFLTYFQNEAQLEKSRLLSDRFSAERPKGSFSTLEIQRTEQGDSAMYLCASSLSGQGESPLHFGNGTRLTVT.